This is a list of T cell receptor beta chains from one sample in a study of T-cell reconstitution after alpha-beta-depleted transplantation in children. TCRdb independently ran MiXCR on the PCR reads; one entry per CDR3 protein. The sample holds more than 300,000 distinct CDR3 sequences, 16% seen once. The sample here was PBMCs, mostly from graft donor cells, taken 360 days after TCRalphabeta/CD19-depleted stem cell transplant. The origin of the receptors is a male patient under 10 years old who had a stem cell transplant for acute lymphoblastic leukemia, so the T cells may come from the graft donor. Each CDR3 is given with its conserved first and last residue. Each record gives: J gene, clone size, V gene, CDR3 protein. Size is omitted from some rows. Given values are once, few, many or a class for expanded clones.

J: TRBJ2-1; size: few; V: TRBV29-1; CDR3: CSVDGPDRGRSSYNEQFF
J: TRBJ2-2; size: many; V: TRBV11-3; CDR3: CASSLGGRAYTGELFF
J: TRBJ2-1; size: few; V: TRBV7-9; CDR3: CASSARDLYNEQFF
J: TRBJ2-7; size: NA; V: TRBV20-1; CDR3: CSASREQYF
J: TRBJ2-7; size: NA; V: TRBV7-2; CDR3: CASSFLWSAGVYEQYF
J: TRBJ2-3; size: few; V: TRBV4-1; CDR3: CASSQGQGRVTDTQYF
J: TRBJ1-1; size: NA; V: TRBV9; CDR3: CASSFGTDTEAFF
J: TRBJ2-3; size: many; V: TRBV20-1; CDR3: CSARTSGRAGTQYF
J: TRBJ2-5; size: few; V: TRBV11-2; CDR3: CASSPPGAGLSQETQYF
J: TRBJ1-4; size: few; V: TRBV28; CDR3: CASSLSVGTGDEKLFF
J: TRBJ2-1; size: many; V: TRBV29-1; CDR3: CSGGNLPGQGLIEQFF
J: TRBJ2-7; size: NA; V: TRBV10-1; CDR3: CASSDRALSYEQYF
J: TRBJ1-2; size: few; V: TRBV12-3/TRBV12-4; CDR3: CASSFPPTGGYDGYTF
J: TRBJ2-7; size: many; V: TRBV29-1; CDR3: CSASSGTSGYEQYF
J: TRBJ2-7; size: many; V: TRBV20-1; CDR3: CSARAPIEQYF
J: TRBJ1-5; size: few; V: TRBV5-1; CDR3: CARRGQGDNQPQHF
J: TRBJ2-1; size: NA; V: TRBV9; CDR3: CASSPVDYLSYNEQFF
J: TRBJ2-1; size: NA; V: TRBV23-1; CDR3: CASSHRTSGRRNEQFF
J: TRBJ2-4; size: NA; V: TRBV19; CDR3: CASSPGVDIQYF
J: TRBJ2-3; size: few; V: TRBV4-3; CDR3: CASSRNTGPSTDTQYF
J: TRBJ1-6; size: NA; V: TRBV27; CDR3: CASKDSNNSPLHF
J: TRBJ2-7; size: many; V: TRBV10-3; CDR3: CAITPGLAGEGSYEQYF
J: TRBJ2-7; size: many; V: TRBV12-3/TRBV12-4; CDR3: CASSFGVSSSYEQYF
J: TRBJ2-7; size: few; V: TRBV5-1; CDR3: CASSLIPGNYEQYF
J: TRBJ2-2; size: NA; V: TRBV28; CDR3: CASSFFPSGAGELFF
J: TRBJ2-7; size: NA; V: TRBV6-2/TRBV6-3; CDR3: CASSYVGTGISYEQYF
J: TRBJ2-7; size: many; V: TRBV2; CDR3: CASSDLRNLSYEQYF
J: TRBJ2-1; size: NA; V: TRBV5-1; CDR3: CASSFGQGGNEQFF
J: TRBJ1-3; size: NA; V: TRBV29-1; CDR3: CSVEVPISGNTIYF
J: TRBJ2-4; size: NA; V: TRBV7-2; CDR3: CASRELAKNIQYF
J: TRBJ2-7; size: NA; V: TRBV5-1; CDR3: CASSLWGGSGGEEQYF
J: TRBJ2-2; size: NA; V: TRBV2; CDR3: CASSATGVTGELFF